The 21 T cell receptor beta chains listed next were all sequenced from one sample in a study of OX40 agonist ivuxolimab in advanced cancers. Generated by immunoSEQ multiplex PCR, the TCRdb table keeps only in-frame clones and is missing some. The data contain 30,000 or so clones, 75% to 90% of them singletons. The sequencing here drew on CD4+ or CD8+ T cells sorted from blood, taken in a trial of the OX40 agonist ivuxolimab. All receptors come from an adult with an advanced solid tumor such as melanoma, head and neck, liver or kidney cancer.

The chain links TRBV11-1 to TRBJ2-1; weak D call: TRBD2 (5 bases). This CDR3 has 13 residues. The germline V gene has CDR1 SGHAT and CDR2 FQDESV (reference sequence). V was shortened by 5 bases and J by 6 bases, with 11 bases between the two germline ends. In nucleotides, the CDR3 is TGTGCCAGCAGCGCGGACGGAGGCAATGAGCAGTTCTTC. This codes for CASSADGGNEQFF.

The gene calls are TRBV21-1 and TRBJ2-5; no DNA check was done on the table's D call, TRBD2. TRBV21-1 is recorded as a pseudogene. The CDR3 contains 10 residues. DNA for the CDR3: TGTGCCAGGCCTAGCGGGACCCAGTACTTC. Protein product: CARPSGTQYF.

J is TRBJ2-4 and V is TRBV5-1, with no clear D. Germline CDR1 SGHRS, CDR2 YFSETQ. Trimming took 0 bases from V and 0 from J, leaving 4 bases between them. The CDR3 has 14 residues. The CDR3 sequence: CASSLGVAKNIQYF. DNA of the CDR3: TGCGCCAGCAGCTTGGGTGTAGCCAAAAACATTCAGTACTTC.

By its share, this clone is medium-sized. The J gene is TRBJ2-7, the V gene TRBV27, with 14 bases lining up with TRBD2. Unmatched junction bases numbered 15, after V lost 6 bases and J lost 5 bases. The CDR3 is 18 residues long. In germline, CDR1 is MNHEY, CDR2 SMNVEV (reference sequence). DNA of the CDR3: TGTGCCAGCAGCCGCACCCCGGGACTAGCGGGAGAAATGAACGAGCAGTACTTC. Encoded protein: CASSRTPGLAGEMNEQYF.

This clone has just one count. The genes are TRBV27 and TRBJ1-2; no firm D call. V lost 3 bases and J 2 bases, leaving 7 bases between the germline ends. The CDR3 contains 13 residues. Germline V gene sequence: CDR1 MNHEY, CDR2 SMNVEV (reference sequence). The CDR3 DNA reads as TGTGCCAGCAGTTTCGCGGGGAACTATGGCTACACCTTC. This encodes CASSFAGNYGYTF.

This chain connects TRBV27 to TRBJ2-1; D gene ambiguous. Germline loops: CDR1 MNHEY, CDR2 SMNVEV (reference sequence). The CDR3 has 11 residues. Trimming cost V 3 bases and J 3 bases, with 0 bases left between them. The CDR3 nucleotides read TGTGCCAGCAGTTTCTACAATGAGCAGTTCTTC. It translates to CASSFYNEQFF.

This clone was detected once. The chain carries TRBV7-3 and TRBJ2-3; unclear D gene. Trimming removed 2 bases at V and 1 base at J, with 10 bases between. The CDR3 is 15 amino acids. CDR1 and CDR2 from the germline V gene are SGHTA and FQGTGA. The CDR3, as DNA: TGTGCCAGCAGCTTATTGGCCCGGGGCACAGATACGCAGTATTTT. Translated: CASSLLARGTDTQYF. The entire variable domain, with the rest obtained from reference TRBV7-3 and TRBJ2-3, is as follows: GAGVSQTPSNKVTEKGKYVELRCDPISGHTALYWYRQSLGQGPEFLIYFQGTGAADDSGLPNDRFFAVRPEGSVSTLKIQRTERGDSAVYLCASSLLARGTDTQYFGPGTRLTVL.

The J gene is TRBJ1-5, the V gene TRBV28, with TRBD1 matching over 10 bases. The V segment lost 4 bases and the J segment 1 base; nucleotides outside the gene matches: 7. Germline assignment: CDR1 MDHEN and CDR2 SYDVKM. The CDR3 has 17 amino acids. DNA of the CDR3: TGTGCCAGCAGTTCGGACAGGGGGGACCGCAGCAATCAGCCCCAGCATTTT. It specifies CASSSDRGDRSNQPQHF. Based on the CDR3 plus reference TRBV28 and TRBJ1-5, the full variable domain is DVKVTQSSRYLVKRTGEKVFLECVQDMDHENMFWYRQDPGLGLRLIYFSYDVKMKEKGDIPEGYSVSREKKERFSLILESASTNQTSMYLCASSSDRGDRSNQPQHFGDGTRLSIL.

The chain uses TRBV6-1 and TRBJ1-5; D unclear. The length of the CDR3 is 13 residues. Germline V gene lookup returns CDR1 MNHNS and CDR2 SASEGT. The germline V and J ends were trimmed by 7 bases and 9 bases, with 16 bases remaining between them. DNA for the CDR3: TGTGCCAGCATACCCAGGCTGGTAGGGCCCCAGCATTTT. Translating gives CASIPRLVGPQHF.

The CDR3, as DNA: TGTGCCAGCAGTCGGGCGGGAAGCTACGAGCAGTACTTC. It yields the protein CASSRAGSYEQYF. The chain combines TRBV6-5 with TRBJ2-7; a weak D match, TRBD2 (6 bases). This CDR3 spans 13 amino acids. CDR1 is MNHEY and CDR2 is SVGAGI in the germline V gene. The V and J ends lost 5 bases and 3 bases respectively, with 11 bases between them.

The chain has TRBV5-1 and TRBJ2-7, with 7 bases matching TRBD2. This CDR3 spans 13 amino acids. Germline V gene data show CDR1 as SGHRS and CDR2 as YFSETQ. Germline trimming cut 5 bases from V and 2 bases from J; bases unmatched to any gene: 4. The CDR3 bases are TGCGCCAGCAGAGGAGCGGGACCCTACGAGCAGTACTTC. This encodes CASRGAGPYEQYF.

V gene TRBV11-2 combines with J gene TRBJ2-1; 7 nucleotides align to TRBD2. Germline CDR1 is SGHAT and CDR2 is FQNNGV. This CDR3 spans 17 amino acids. With 2 bases clipped from V and 4 bases from J, the junction kept 11 bases outside the gene matches. CDR3 in DNA: TGTGCCAGCAGCTTACCGGGAGGAAGGGCCGGTTACAATGAGCAGTTCTTC. It specifies CASSLPGGRAGYNEQFF.

The chain uses TRBV13 and TRBJ2-7, with D perhaps matching TRBD2 (5 bases). V was pared by 2 bases and J by 4 bases, with 21 bases between. CDR1 and CDR2 from the germline V gene are PRHDT and FYEKMQ (reference sequence). The CDR3 sequence is 17 residues long. CDR3 DNA: TGTGCCAGCAGCTTACCTTTGGCGGGCCCCGGTATGTACGAGCAGTACTTC. Residues: CASSLPLAGPGMYEQYF.

This clone has a single count. The J gene is TRBJ2-3, the V gene TRBV2; D is unclear. V was trimmed by 4 bases and J by 0 bases, leaving 8 bases between them. Germline V gives CDR1 SNHLY, CDR2 FYNNEI. There are 14 residues in the CDR3. CDR3 amino acids: CASSAGISTDTQYF. The DNA of the CDR3 is TGTGCCAGCAGTGCTGGGATTAGCACAGATACGCAGTATTTT.

The V call is TRBV10-1, the J call TRBJ2-1; D possibly corresponds to TRBD2 (5 bases). The CDR3 contains 17 residues. Trimming shortened V by 0 bases and J by 8 bases, and 20 bases separated the two germline ends. The germline V gene encodes CDR1 WNHNN and CDR2 SYGVQD (reference sequence). CDR3 DNA sequence: TGCGCCAGCAGTGAGTCGGCGTTTGCGGACTTTAGGCATGAGCAGTTCTTC. This translates into CASSESAFADFRHEQFF.

The chain is built from TRBV19 and TRBJ1-2; 9 bases match TRBD1. V trimming: 9 bases; J trimming: 7 bases; junction bases outside the gene matches: 15. CDR1 is LNHDA, CDR2 SQIVND, per germline (reference sequence). This CDR3 region has 15 residues. The CDR3 nucleotides are TGTGCCAGGCGGCCACAGGGGGCGAGGTTCAGTGGCTACACCTTC. This codes for CARRPQGARFSGYTF.

V gene TRBV7-2 combines with J gene TRBJ2-7; 10 bases match TRBD2. The CDR3 runs 15 residues. V lost 2 bases, J lost 2 bases, and 3 bases stayed unmatched. Germline assignment: CDR1 SGHTA and CDR2 FQGNSA. The CDR3 DNA is TGTGCCAGCAGCTTATGGCTAGCGGGGGCCTACGAGCAGTACTTC. Translated: CASSLWLAGAYEQYF.

The V gene is TRBV9, the J gene TRBJ2-7; TRBD2 matches 11 bases. Germline CDR1 and CDR2: SGDLS and YYNGEE. The length of the CDR3 is 14 residues. After removal of 3 bases from V and 3 bases from J, the junction contained 2 bases not matched to a gene. CDR3 bases: TGTGCCAGCAGCGCCGGGACTAGCGGCTACGAGCAGTACTTC. Amino acids: CASSAGTSGYEQYF.

The chain has TRBV7-6 and TRBJ2-5; weak D call: TRBD2 (5 bases). CDR3 length: 14 residues. V was clipped by 5 bases and J by 2 bases, with 12 bases between them. The germline V gene has CDR1 SGHVS and CDR2 FNYEAQ. DNA of the CDR3: TGTGCCAGCAGCCCGTCTGGAGGTCAAGAGACCCAGTACTTC. Translated, it gives CASSPSGGQETQYF.

J is TRBJ1-2 and V is TRBV7-6; 10 bases fit TRBD1. From germline, CDR1 is SGHVS and CDR2 FNYEAQ. V dropped 5 bases and J dropped 5; count of bases not matched to a gene: 5. The CDR3 sequence is 14 residues long. CDR3 loop: CASSPGTGAYGYTF. CDR3 in DNA: TGTGCCAGCAGCCCAGGGACAGGGGCTTATGGCTACACCTTC.

This clone was seen just once. The chain couples TRBV4-1 to TRBJ2-3, with a possible D match to TRBD2 (6 bases). Trimming stripped 3 bases from V and 2 bases from J, with 18 bases between. The germline CDR1 and CDR2 sequences are MGHRA and YSYEKL. The CDR3 loop spans 17 amino acids. The CDR3 protein is CASSQGEVGPFTDTQYF. CDR3 coding DNA: TGCGCCAGCAGCCAGGGGGAGGTAGGACCCTTCACAGATACGCAGTATTTT.